A single sample gave rise to the 19 T cell receptor beta chains below, sequenced in a study of blood T cells in healthy people across ages. Primers used in a second PCR of roughly 6 to 11 cycles were a sample-barcoded 5' primer and a J-beta primer mix. Via MiXCR, TCRdb re-called the 5' RACE reads, giving one row per CDR3 protein. Of 600,000 or so distinct CDR3 sequences listed, about 30% were seen once; the top ten hold less than 20%. The sample taken for sequencing was blood. Every receptor here comes from a woman older than 75 in good health.

Ten or more counts support this clonotype. The rearrangement uses TRBV5-1 and TRBJ2-1, with D possibly matching TRBD2 (6 bases). The CDR3 runs to 15 residues. Germline V gene data show CDR1 as SGHRS and CDR2 as YFSETQ. V was trimmed by 2 bases and J by 8 bases, leaving 17 bases between them. The CDR3 sequence is CASSLTGDRYDEQFF. For the CDR3, the DNA is TGCGCCAGCAGCTTAACGGGAGATCGTTACGATGAGCAGTTCTTC.

This clonotype has only a few counts. A much larger clone differs from this one at a single base, so this may be a read error. The chain recombines TRBV5-1 with TRBJ2-5; D ambiguous. Trimming pared 6 bases from V and 5 bases from J, leaving 14 bases between. Germline-derived CDR1 and CDR2 are SGHRS and YFSETQ. CDR3 length: 13 amino acids. CDR3 region: CASTLPGWETQYF. Here the CDR3 DNA reads TGCGCCAGCACACTACCAGGTTGGGAGACCCAGTACTTC.

Notes on this clonotype: A much larger clone is a single base away; this may be a read error. The V and J genes are TRBV7-3 and TRBJ2-7; 8 bases are a match to TRBD1. V was pared by 5 bases and J by 7 bases, with 10 bases of the junction left unmatched. This CDR3 is 14 amino acids long. Germline values: CDR1 SGHTA, CDR2 FQGTGA. The CDR3 spells CASSPGGWDNEQYF. The CDR3 DNA follows: TGTGCCAGCAGCCCAGGGGGCTGGGACAATGAGCAGTACTTC.

This clonotype was recorded once. Possible read error: a much larger clone is one base away. V usage is TRBV27 and J usage is TRBJ2-5, with 7 bases fitting TRBD2. Gene TRBJ2-7 matches the end of the DNA better, so the J call may be wrong. Germline CDR1 reads MNHEY; CDR2 reads SMNVEV (reference sequence). There are 17 residues in the CDR3. Here the CDR3 reads CASSLSSGLAERNEQYF. DNA for the CDR3: TGTGCCAGCAGTTTAAGTTCGGGGCTAGCGGAAAGGAACGAGCAGTACTTC.

The chain couples TRBV7-9 to TRBJ1-1, with D tentatively TRBD1 (5 bases). Germline assignment: CDR1 SEHNR and CDR2 FQNEAQ (reference sequence). V was pared by 7 bases and J by 5 bases, with 17 bases between. The CDR3 covers 14 residues. For the CDR3, the DNA is TGTGCCAGCAACGGAGGCAGGAGGGGTACTGAAGCTTTCTTT. Its protein is CASNGGRRGTEAFF.

This clonotype was seen many times. This chain connects TRBV3-1 to TRBJ1-6, with 9 bases matching TRBD1. The CDR3 extends over 16 amino acids. The germline V gene has CDR1 LGHDT and CDR2 YNNKEL (reference sequence). The V and J ends lost 0 bases and 9 bases, in that order; junction bases with no gene match: 6. CDR3 sequence: CASSQEPGQGRSPLHF. The CDR3 DNA reads as TGTGCCAGCAGCCAAGAACCGGGACAGGGCCGTTCACCCCTCCACTTT.

DNA of the CDR3: TGCAGTGTAACTACTAGCGGGACCGGGGAGCTGTTTTTT. As protein: CSVTTSGTGELFF. The chain has TRBV20-1 and TRBJ2-2, with TRBD2 matching 9 bases. Germline V gene data show CDR1 as DFQATT and CDR2 as SNEGSKA (reference sequence). The junction had 5 bases not matched to a gene; V was cut back by 7 bases and J by 5 bases. This CDR3 is 13 amino acids long.

V gene TRBV14 combines with J gene TRBJ2-4; no reliable D call. The J call may be incorrect, as the DNA end agrees better with TRBJ2-7. CDR1 is SGHDN, CDR2 FVKESK, per germline. CDR3 size: 17 residues. The CDR3 region has the DNA TGTGCCAGCAGCCAAGATACTGTATCAGTTTCTCCCTACGAGCAGTACTTC. This encodes CASSQDTVSVSPYEQYF.

The CDR3 spells CSASRGGGMNTEAFF. The CDR3 DNA reads as TGCAGTGCCTCGCGGGGAGGGGGCATGAACACTGAAGCTTTCTTT. V and J are TRBV20-1 and TRBJ1-1, with 7 nucleotides matching TRBD1. This CDR3 has 15 amino acids. The V and J ends lost 6 bases and 0 bases, in that order; junction bases with no gene match: 10. Germline CDR1 and CDR2: DFQATT and SNEGSKA (reference sequence).

The chain combines TRBV20-1 with TRBJ2-3; no reliable D call. CDR3 size: 13 residues. Deletions cut 1 base from V and 4 bases from J, with 9 bases between. Per the germline V gene, CDR1 is DFQATT and CDR2 is SNEGSKA (reference sequence). CDR3: CSARGQDPDTQYF. CDR3 DNA sequence: TGCAGTGCTAGAGGGCAGGACCCAGATACGCAGTATTTT.

V and J are TRBV15 and TRBJ2-7, with D possibly TRBD2 on 6 matching bases. Near its end, the DNA agrees better with TRBJ2-5, so the J call may be wrong. The CDR3 runs to 15 residues. The germline V gene has CDR1 LNHNV and CDR2 YYDKDF (reference sequence). CDR3 region: CATSRDRGWQETQYF. In DNA form, the CDR3 reads TGTGCCACCAGCAGAGATCGGGGGTGGCAGGAGACCCAGTACTTC.

This clonotype appeared many times. The chain's CDR3 is CASSLAQRDTQYF. The CDR3 DNA reads as TGTGCCAGCAGCTTAGCTCAGAGAGATACGCAGTATTTT. The genes are TRBV7-9 and TRBJ2-3; D unresolved. Germline V lookup: CDR1 SEHNR, CDR2 FQNEAQ (reference sequence). The CDR3 runs to 13 residues. V was clipped by 0 bases and J by 5 bases, with 6 bases between them.

Ten or more counts support this clonotype. The chain recombines TRBV10-3 with TRBJ2-3, with TRBD2 matching 7 bases. V lost 7 bases to trimming and J lost 2 bases; unmatched junction nucleotides: 6. The CDR3 has 14 amino acids. The V gene's germline CDR1 is ENHRY and CDR2 SYGVKD. CDR3 region: CAIKERDTTDTQYF. CDR3 nucleotides: TGTGCCATCAAGGAGCGGGATACCACAGATACGCAGTATTTT.

At least ten counts were recorded for this clonotype. The chain is built from TRBV4-1 and TRBJ1-1; D uncertain. Trimming took off 4 bases at V and 0 bases at J, with 18 bases between the two ends. The CDR3 runs to 17 residues. Germline V lookup: CDR1 MGHRA, CDR2 YSYEKL. CDR3: CASSPLLTAGMNTEAFF. CDR3 sequence (DNA): TGCGCCAGCAGCCCTTTACTTACCGCCGGGATGAACACTGAAGCTTTCTTT.

The table lists this clonotype with many counts. The chain uses TRBV7-2 and TRBJ1-2, with D unresolved. The CDR3 totals 16 residues. V shed 4 bases and J shed 6 bases, with 21 bases lying between them. Germline lookup yields CDR1 SGHTA and CDR2 FQGNSA. The DNA for the CDR3 is TGTGCCAGCAGCTACCGGTCCGAAGGCCACGGGAATGGCTACACCTTC. It encodes CASSYRSEGHGNGYTF.

In this sample, this clonotype turned up many times. The chain joins TRBV10-3 to TRBJ1-4, with 7 bases lining up with TRBD1. V shed 2 bases and J 4 bases; nucleotides not matched to a gene: 1. Germline V gene data show CDR1 as ENHRY and CDR2 as SYGVKD. The CDR3 is 14 amino acids. CDR3 sequence reads: CAISEPGGNEKLFF. CDR3 nucleotides: TGTGCCATCAGTGAGCCAGGGGGTAATGAAAAACTGTTTTTT.

At least ten counts were recorded for this clonotype. The chain combines TRBV6-2 or TRBV6-3 with TRBJ2-1, with 12 bases identical to TRBD2. Per germline, CDR1 MNHEY and CDR2 SVGEGT. The CDR3 is 17 residues long. After removal of 2 bases from V and 3 bases from J, the junction contained 5 bases not matched to a gene. CDR3: CASSYRTSGVNYNEQFF. CDR3 coding DNA: TGTGCCAGCAGTTACCGGACTAGCGGGGTCAACTACAATGAGCAGTTCTTC.

Only one count was recorded for this clonotype. With a much larger clone just one base away, this may be a read error. The CDR3, as DNA: TGTGCCAGCAGTGACCGATACGGTGGGGGGGCAGATACGCAGTATTTT. It encodes CASSDRYGGGADTQYF. The V call is TRBV6-4, the J call TRBJ2-3; 7 positions agree with TRBD2. Germline CDR1 and CDR2: MRHNA and SNTAGT. After removal of 2 bases from V and 4 bases from J, the junction contained 9 bases not matched to a gene. CDR3 length: 16 residues.

The gene calls are TRBV7-2 and TRBJ1-2; TRBD1 agrees at 9 bases. CDR3 size: 15 residues. Germline V CDR1 and CDR2: SGHTA, FQGNSA. J was trimmed by 5 bases and V by 0 bases; bases with no gene match: 4. CDR3 DNA: TGTGCCAGCAGCTTAGCAGGGACAGGGTTGTATGGCTACACCTTC. Its translation: CASSLAGTGLYGYTF.